The rows below give T cell receptor beta chains drawn from one sample of a study of beta chain features in type 1 diabetes. The repertoire was sequenced with immunoSEQ multiplex PCR; TCRdb's copy has only in-frame clones and lacks some. The repertoire holds roughly 130,000 clones, with roughly 17% as singletons. Input material: central memory CD4+ T cells from blood. These receptors all come from a man aged 25-45 years with type 1 diabetes. Both conserved end residues are part of each CDR3. The order of the fields is clone size, D gene, J gene, V gene, CDR3 DNA, CDR3 protein. The D gene is left open where the match is weak. Expanded clones are given a class, and other clones once, few, many or no size at all.

>.|.|TRBJ2-1|TRBV4-2
TGTGCCAGCAGCCCCGGGGACTTACCAACCTACAATGAGCAGTTCTTC
CASSPGDLPTYNEQFF
>many|.|TRBJ1-5|TRBV5-6
TGTGCCAGCAGCTTCACGCAGGGACAGCCCCAGCATTTT
CASSFTQGQPQHF
>.|.|TRBJ2-3|TRBV5-1
TGCGCCAGCAGCTTGGGAATGAACGAAAGGTATTTT
CASSLGMNERYF
>few|.|TRBJ1-4|TRBV4-3
TGCGCCAGCAGCCAAGCGGGGGAAAAACTGTTTTTT
CASSQAGEKLFF
>few|TRBD1|TRBJ2-1|TRBV29-1
TGCAGCGGGCTGGGGACAGGGTACAATGAGCAGTTCTTC
CSGLGTGYNEQFF
>few|TRBD1|TRBJ1-2|TRBV18
TGTGCCAGCTCACCCTCCGGGACAGGGGAAGGTGGCTACACCTTC
CASSPSGTGEGGYTF
>few|.|TRBJ2-3|TRBV29-1
TGCAGCGGGTACACAGATACGCAGTATTTT
CSGYTDTQYF
>.|.|TRBJ2-2|TRBV5-1
TGCGCCAGCCGACCCATGGCGAACACCGGGGAGCTGTTTTTT
CASRPMANTGELFF
>.|TRBD1|TRBJ2-5|TRBV10-3
TGTGCCATCAGTGAGTCCCAGGGGGAGGAGACCCAGTACTTC
CAISESQGEETQYF
>.|TRBD2|TRBJ2-2|TRBV13
TGTGCCAGTCAGCGGACTAGCGGGAACACCGGGGAGCTGTTTTTT
CASQRTSGNTGELFF
>.|.|TRBJ2-7|TRBV7-2
TGTGCCAGCAGCTTAGCGGGCAGCGGACTTTCTGGCGAGCAGTACTTC
CASSLAGSGLSGEQYF
>few|.|TRBJ1-6|TRBV7-9
TGTGCCAGCAGCCTGGACAGCCGATATAATTCACCCCTCCACTTT
CASSLDSRYNSPLHF
>.|.|TRBJ1-3|TRBV7-6
TGTGCCAGCAGCTTAGGAACAGCCCTCTCTGGAAACACCATATATTTT
CASSLGTALSGNTIYF
>.|TRBD2|TRBJ2-7|TRBV11-2
TGTGCCAGCACCCTGACTAGCGGGGGGCACGAGCAGTACTTC
CASTLTSGGHEQYF
>.|TRBD2|TRBJ2-3|TRBV4-3
TGCGCCAGCAGCCAAGATGGGTGGCTAGCGGGGGGGACGCAGTATTTT
CASSQDGWLAGGTQYF
>many|.|TRBJ2-1|TRBV4-1
TGCGCCAGCAGCCAAGGAAGGGCTGGGAGCTCCTACAATGAGCAGTTCTTC
CASSQGRAGSSYNEQFF
>.|.|TRBJ1-3|TRBV7-2
TGTGCCAGCAGCTTAGAGGGTGGAAACACCATATATTTT
CASSLEGGNTIYF
>.|TRBD1|TRBJ1-6|TRBV18
TGTGCCAGCTCAGCGACAGGGGTTCTAGGTTCACCCCTCCACTTT
CASSATGVLGSPLHF
>many|TRBD1|TRBJ1-2|TRBV15
TGTGCCACCAGCGGAGGGACAGGGGGTAGCTATGGCTACACCTTC
CATSGGTGGSYGYTF
>.|.|TRBJ2-1|TRBV9
TGTGCCAGCAGCGTAGCCGGGGGTTCCTACAATGAGCAGTTCTTC
CASSVAGGSYNEQFF
>few|TRBD2|TRBJ2-3|TRBV7-2
TGTGCCAGCAGCTTAGAAAGGGCTAGCGGGGACACAGATACGCAGTATTTT
CASSLERASGDTDTQYF
>once|TRBD2|TRBJ2-7|TRBV19
TGTGCCAGTAGCCAGACTAGCTATTGGGGTTACGAGCAGTACTTC
CASSQTSYWGYEQYF
>.|TRBD2|TRBJ2-5|TRBV10-3
TGTGCCATCAGTGGGAGTAGCGGGGGACAAGAGACCCAGTACTTC
CAISGSSGGQETQYF
>.|TRBD1|TRBJ2-3|TRBV7-9
TGTGCCAGCAGCTCCGGGACAGGGGGCAGGGATACGCAGTATTTT
CASSSGTGGRDTQYF
>many|TRBD1|TRBJ2-6|TRBV7-8
TGTGCCAGCAGCTTAGCGGGGAATGACAGGGCTGGGGCCAACGTCCTGACTTTC
CASSLAGNDRAGANVLTF
>.|.|TRBJ2-5|TRBV11-1
TGTGCCAGCAGCCCACGCCGGACGGAGACCCAGTACTTC
CASSPRRTETQYF
>.|TRBD1|TRBJ1-2|TRBV6-1
TGTGCCAGCACCCTCCCCGGACAGGGATACGGCTACACCTTC
CASTLPGQGYGYTF
>few|.|TRBJ2-1|TRBV6-6
TGTGCCAGCAGCAACAGGGAAAACAAGTTCTTC
CASSNRENKFF
>.|TRBD1|TRBJ2-1|TRBV5-1
TGCGCCAGCACCCCCGGGACAGGGTGCTACAATGAGCAGTTCTTC
CASTPGTGCYNEQFF
>few|.|TRBJ2-6|TRBV20-1
TGCAGTGCTAATGGGGCCAACGTCCTGACTTTC
CSANGANVLTF
>.|TRBD1|TRBJ2-1|TRBV9
TGTGCCAGCAGCTATAGGGACAGTTTGAATGAGCAGTTCTTC
CASSYRDSLNEQFF
>few|TRBD1|TRBJ2-1|TRBV5-1
TGCGCCAGCAGCCCTCAAGGGACAGAAAACTACAATGAGCAGTTCTTC
CASSPQGTENYNEQFF